This T cell receptor beta chain appears in the sequencing data of a study of T-cell memory formation after mild COVID-19. TCRdb itself ran the 5' RACE reads through MiXCR, one entry per CDR3 protein. The table has tens of thousands of distinct CDR3 sequences, 14% seen once. The germline CDR1 and CDR2 sequences are SNHLY and FYNNEI. The CDR3 length is 13 residues. J lost 1 base, V lost 9 bases, and 4 bases had no gene match. This clonotype originated in an adult woman who had mild COVID-19 (a few samples of this study predate the infection). Cell type and time point are not known. The chain has TRBV2 and TRBJ2-7; TRBD1 agrees at 9 bases. Sequenced input: PBMCs or a T cell subset sorted from them (not recorded which). The CDR3, as DNA: TGTGCCAGTGGCGGGACAGGGTCCTACGAGCAGTACTTC. Its translation: CASGGTGSYEQYF.